This T cell receptor beta chain was captured by sequencing in a study of immune heterogeneity within non-small cell lung tumors. Study-level findings and limits: Tumor sites in a patient shared identical dominant CDR3 beta clonotypes and also carried site-unique high-frequency clones.

With regard to this clonotype: Its specificity is not known.

Multiplex PCR (32 V and 13 J primers) was used to amplify the TCR beta CDR3. TCRdb analysed the multiplex PCR reads with MiXCR anew, one entry per CDR3 protein. The sample contains 20,000 to 25,000 distinct CDR3 sequences, around 28% of which appear only once. In germline, CDR1 is LNHDA, CDR2 SQIVND (reference sequence). The V gene lost 5 bases and the J gene lost 5 bases, with 11 bases spanning the gap. The CDR3 covers 13 residues. Bulk tumor genomic DNA was the template, and each sample received around 650 ng. Taken during surgery, several biopsies per primary tumor were spaced as far apart as possible within the tumor mass. Patients underwent curative surgery for non-small cell lung cancer (untreated and newly diagnosed). Newly diagnosed non-small cell lung cancer patients undergoing curative-intent surgery served as donors.

Sequenced material: lung tumor tissue. The J gene is TRBJ2-3, the V gene TRBV19; tentative D call: TRBD1 (5 bases). The TCR was taken from a man between 40 and 49 years old with non-small cell lung cancer. CDR3 region: CASSAARGDTQYF. The CDR3 DNA follows: TGTGCCAGTAGTGCAGCTAGGGGAGATACGCAGTATTTT.